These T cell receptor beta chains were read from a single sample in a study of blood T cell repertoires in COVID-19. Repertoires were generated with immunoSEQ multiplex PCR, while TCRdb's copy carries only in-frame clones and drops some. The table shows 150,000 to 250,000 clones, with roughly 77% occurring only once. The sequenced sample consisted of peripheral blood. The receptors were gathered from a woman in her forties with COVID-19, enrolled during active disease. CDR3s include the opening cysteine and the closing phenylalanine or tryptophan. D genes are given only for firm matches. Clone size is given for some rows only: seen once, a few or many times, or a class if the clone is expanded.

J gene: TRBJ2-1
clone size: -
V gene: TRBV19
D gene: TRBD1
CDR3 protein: CATRDRFMNEQFF
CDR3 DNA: TGTGCCACAAGGGACAGGTTTATGAATGAGCAGTTCTTC

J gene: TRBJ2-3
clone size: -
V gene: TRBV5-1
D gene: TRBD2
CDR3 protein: CASSTGTSSDTQYF
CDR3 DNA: TGCGCCAGCAGCACGGGGACTAGTTCAGATACGCAGTATTTT

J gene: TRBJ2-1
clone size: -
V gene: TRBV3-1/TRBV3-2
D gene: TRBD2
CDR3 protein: CASSPGLLTYNEQFF
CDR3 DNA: TGTGCCAGCAGCCCGGGACTACTCACCTACAATGAGCAGTTCTTC

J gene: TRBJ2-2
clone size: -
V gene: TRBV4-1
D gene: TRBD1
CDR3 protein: CASSQSGTGLVGELFF
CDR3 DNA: TGCGCCAGCAGCCAATCCGGGACAGGGTTGGTCGGGGAGCTGTTTTTT

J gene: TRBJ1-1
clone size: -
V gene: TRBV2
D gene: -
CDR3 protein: CASSPGTEAFF
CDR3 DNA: TGTGCCAGCAGTCCCGGGACTGAAGCTTTCTTT

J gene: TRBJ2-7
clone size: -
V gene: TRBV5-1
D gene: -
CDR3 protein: CASSQEHAPGLAYEQYF
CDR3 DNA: TGCGCCAGCAGCCAGGAACACGCCCCAGGGTTGGCCTACGAGCAGTACTTC

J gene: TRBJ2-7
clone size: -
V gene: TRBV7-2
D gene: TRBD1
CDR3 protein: CASSDRDRKYEQYF
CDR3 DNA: TGTGCCAGCAGCGACCGGGACAGGAAATACGAGCAGTACTTC

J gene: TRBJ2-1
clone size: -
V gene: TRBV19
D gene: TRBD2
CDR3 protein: CASSILLAGYNEQFF
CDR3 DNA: TGTGCCAGTAGTATCTTACTAGCGGGCTACAATGAGCAGTTCTTC

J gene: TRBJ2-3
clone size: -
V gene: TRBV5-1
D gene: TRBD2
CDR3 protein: CASTLGAGGNTDTQYF
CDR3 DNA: TGCGCCAGCACTCTAGGAGCGGGAGGTAACACAGATACGCAGTATTTT

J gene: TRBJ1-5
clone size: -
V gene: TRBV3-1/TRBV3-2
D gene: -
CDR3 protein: CASSQVGTGSNQPQHF
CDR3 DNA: TGTGCCAGCAGCCAAGTGGGGACTGGGAGCAATCAGCCCCAGCATTTT

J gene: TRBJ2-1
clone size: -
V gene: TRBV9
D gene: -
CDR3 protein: CASSVLSYNEQFF
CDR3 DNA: TGTGCCAGCAGCGTATTATCCTACAATGAGCAGTTCTTC

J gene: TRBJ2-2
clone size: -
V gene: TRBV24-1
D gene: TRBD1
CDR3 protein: CATRGTGEGTGELFF
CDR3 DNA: TGTGCCACCCGGGGGACAGGGGAAGGGACCGGGGAGCTGTTTTTT

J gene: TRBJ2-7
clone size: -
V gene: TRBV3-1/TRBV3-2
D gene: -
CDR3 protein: CASSLSASAGYEQYF
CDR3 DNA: TGTGCCAGCAGCCTCTCGGCAAGTGCGGGGTACGAGCAGTACTTC

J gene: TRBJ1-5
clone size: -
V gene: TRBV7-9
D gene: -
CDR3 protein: CASSLQEGQPQHF
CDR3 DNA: TGTGCCAGCAGCTTACAGGAGGGTCAGCCCCAGCATTTT

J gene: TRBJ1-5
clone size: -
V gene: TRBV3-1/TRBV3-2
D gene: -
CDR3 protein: CASSHTGSQPQHF
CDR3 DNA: TGTGCCAGCAGCCACACGGGGAGCCAGCCCCAGCATTTT

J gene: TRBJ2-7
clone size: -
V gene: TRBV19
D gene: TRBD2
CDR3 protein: CASSPPSGGAYEQYF
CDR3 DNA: TGTGCCAGTAGTCCACCTAGCGGGGGGGCCTACGAGCAGTACTTC

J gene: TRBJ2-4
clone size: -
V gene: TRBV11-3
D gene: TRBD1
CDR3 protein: CASSLGRGNIQYF
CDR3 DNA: TGTGCCAGCAGCTTAGGCAGGGGGAACATTCAGTACTTC

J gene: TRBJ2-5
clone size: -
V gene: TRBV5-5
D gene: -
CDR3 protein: CASSYQRVQQETQYF
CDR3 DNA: TGTGCCAGCAGCTACCAGCGGGTCCAGCAAGAGACCCAGTACTTC

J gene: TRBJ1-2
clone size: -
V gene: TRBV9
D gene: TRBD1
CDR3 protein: CASSVGTGGKGYGYTF
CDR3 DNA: TGTGCCAGCAGCGTAGGGACAGGGGGAAAGGGCTATGGCTACACCTTC

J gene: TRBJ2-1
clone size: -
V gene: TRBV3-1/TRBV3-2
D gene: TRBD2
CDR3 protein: CASSQARGLAGKSYNEQFF
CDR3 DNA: TGTGCCAGCAGCCAAGCCCGCGGACTAGCGGGGAAATCCTACAATGAGCAGTTCTTC

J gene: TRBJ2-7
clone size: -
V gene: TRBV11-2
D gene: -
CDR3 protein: CASSLGQASYEQYF
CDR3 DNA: TGTGCCAGCAGCTTAGGACAGGCAAGCTACGAGCAGTACTTC

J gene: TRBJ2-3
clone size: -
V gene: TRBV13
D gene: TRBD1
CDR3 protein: CASSFGTGGATDTQYF
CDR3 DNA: TGTGCCAGCAGCTTCGGGACAGGGGGCGCGACAGATACGCAGTATTTT

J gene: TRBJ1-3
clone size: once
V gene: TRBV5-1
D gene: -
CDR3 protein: CASSLQGSTGNTIYF
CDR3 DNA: TGCGCCAGCAGCCTACAGGGTTCCACTGGAAACACCATATATTTT

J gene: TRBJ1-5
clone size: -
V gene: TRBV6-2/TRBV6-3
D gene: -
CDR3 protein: CASSRTAINQPQHF
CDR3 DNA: TGTGCCAGCAGCCGAACAGCTATCAATCAGCCCCAGCATTTT

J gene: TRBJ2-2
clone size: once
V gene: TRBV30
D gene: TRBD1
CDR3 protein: CAWSTGGDAGELFF
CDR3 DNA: TGTGCCTGGTCGACAGGGGGCGACGCCGGGGAGCTGTTTTTT

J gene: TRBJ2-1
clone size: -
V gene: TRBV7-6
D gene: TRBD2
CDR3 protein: CASRPSGDNEQFF
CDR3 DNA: TGTGCCAGCAGGCCTAGCGGTGACAATGAGCAGTTCTTC

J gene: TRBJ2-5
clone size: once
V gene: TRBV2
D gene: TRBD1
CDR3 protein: CASTRGQSFETQYF
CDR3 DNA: TGTGCCAGCACCCGGGGACAGTCGTTTGAGACCCAGTACTTC

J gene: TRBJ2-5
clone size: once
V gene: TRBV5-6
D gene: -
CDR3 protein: CASSLFRGETQYF
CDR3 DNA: TGTGCCAGCAGCTTGTTTCGGGGTGAGACCCAGTACTTC

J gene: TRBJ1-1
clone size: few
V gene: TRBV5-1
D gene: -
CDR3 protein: CASSLAGNTEAFF
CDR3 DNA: TGCGCCAGCAGCTTGGCAGGGAACACTGAAGCTTTCTTT

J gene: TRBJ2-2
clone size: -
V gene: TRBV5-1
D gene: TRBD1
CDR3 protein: CASSLVGTANTGELFF
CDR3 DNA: TGCGCCAGCAGCTTGGTGGGGACAGCTAACACCGGGGAGCTGTTTTTT

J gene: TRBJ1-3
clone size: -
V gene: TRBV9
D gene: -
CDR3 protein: CASSVAGGLGFSGNTIYF
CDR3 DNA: TGTGCCAGCAGCGTAGCGGGAGGGCTTGGATTTTCCGGAAACACCATATATTTT

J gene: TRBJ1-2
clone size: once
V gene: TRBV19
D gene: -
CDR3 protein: CASSPRWGGDTRIYGYTF
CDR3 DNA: TGTGCCAGTAGTCCCCGGTGGGGGGGCGACACTCGAATCTATGGCTACACCTTC

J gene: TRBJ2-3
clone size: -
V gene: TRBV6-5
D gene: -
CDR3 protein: CASTSWAGSQYF
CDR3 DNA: TGTGCCAGCACCTCCTGGGCGGGGTCGCAGTATTTT

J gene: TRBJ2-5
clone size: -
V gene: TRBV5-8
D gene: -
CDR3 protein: CASSQRLSGTQYF
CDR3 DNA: TGTGCCAGCAGCCAAAGACTATCGGGGACCCAGTACTTC

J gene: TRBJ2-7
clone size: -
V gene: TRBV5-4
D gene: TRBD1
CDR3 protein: CASSSQGTYEQYF
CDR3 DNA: TGTGCCAGCAGCTCACAGGGGACCTACGAGCAGTACTTC

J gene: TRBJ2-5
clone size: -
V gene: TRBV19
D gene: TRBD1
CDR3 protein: CASSSTGVQETQYF
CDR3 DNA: TGTGCCAGTAGCTCGACAGGGGTCCAAGAGACCCAGTACTTC

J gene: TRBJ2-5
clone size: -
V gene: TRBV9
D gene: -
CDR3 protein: CASSVVWEVRETQYF
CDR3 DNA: TGTGCCAGCAGCGTAGTATGGGAGGTCCGAGAGACCCAGTACTTC

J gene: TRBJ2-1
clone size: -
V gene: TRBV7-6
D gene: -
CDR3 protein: CASSPAGLVVYNEQFF
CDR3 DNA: TGTGCCAGCAGCCCGGCGGGACTCGTCGTATACAATGAGCAGTTCTTC

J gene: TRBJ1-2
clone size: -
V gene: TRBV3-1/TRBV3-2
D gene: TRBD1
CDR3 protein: CASSQMTGSHYGYTF
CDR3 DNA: TGTGCCAGCAGCCAGATGACAGGGTCCCACTATGGCTACACCTTC

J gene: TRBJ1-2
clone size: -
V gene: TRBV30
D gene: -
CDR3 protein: CAWASANYGYTF
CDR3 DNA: TGTGCCTGGGCCAGCGCTAACTATGGCTACACCTTC

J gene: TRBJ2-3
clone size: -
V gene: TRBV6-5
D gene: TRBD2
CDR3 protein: CASSNGEGFLGTQYF
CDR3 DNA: TGTGCCAGCAGCAACGGGGAGGGATTTCTAGGTACGCAGTATTTT

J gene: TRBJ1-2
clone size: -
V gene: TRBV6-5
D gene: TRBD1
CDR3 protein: CASSKRDSSFYGYTF
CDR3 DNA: TGTGCCAGCAGTAAACGGGACAGCAGCTTCTATGGCTACACCTTC

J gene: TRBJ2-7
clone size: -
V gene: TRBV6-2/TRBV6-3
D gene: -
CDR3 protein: CASSYHLSTDYEQYF
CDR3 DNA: TGTGCCAGCAGTTACCACCTGTCGACAGACTACGAGCAGTACTTC

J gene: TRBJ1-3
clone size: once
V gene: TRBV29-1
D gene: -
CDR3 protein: CSVRDSLSGNTIYF
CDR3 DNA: TGCAGCGTGCGGGACTCTTTGTCAGGAAACACCATATATTTT

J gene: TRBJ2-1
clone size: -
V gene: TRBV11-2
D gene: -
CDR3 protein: CASSLSVGTPRYNEQFF
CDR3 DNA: TGTGCCAGCAGCTTATCGGTCGGGACTCCAAGGTACAATGAGCAGTTCTTC

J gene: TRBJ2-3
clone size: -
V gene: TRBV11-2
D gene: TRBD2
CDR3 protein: CASSASGGGTQYF
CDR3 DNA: TGTGCCAGCAGCGCCTCGGGGGGGGGTACGCAGTATTTT

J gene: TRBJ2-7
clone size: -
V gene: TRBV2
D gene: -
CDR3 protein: CASRRRVAEQYF
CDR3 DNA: TGTGCCAGCAGAAGGAGGGTTGCCGAGCAGTACTTC

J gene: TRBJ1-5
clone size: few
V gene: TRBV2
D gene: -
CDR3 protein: CASRWEAGNQPQHF
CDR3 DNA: TGTGCCAGCCGATGGGAGGCTGGCAATCAGCCCCAGCATTTT

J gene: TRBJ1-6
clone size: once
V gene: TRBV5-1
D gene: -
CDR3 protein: CASSRTPGPNSPLHF
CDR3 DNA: TGCGCCAGCAGCCGTACTCCAGGCCCTAATTCACCCCTCCACTTT

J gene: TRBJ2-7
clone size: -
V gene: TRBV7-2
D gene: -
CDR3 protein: CASGGSSYEQYF
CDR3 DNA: TGTGCCAGCGGGGGGAGCTCCTACGAGCAGTACTTC

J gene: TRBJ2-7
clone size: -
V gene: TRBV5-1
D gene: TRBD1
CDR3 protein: CASSPGDSGYEQYF
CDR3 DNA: TGCGCCAGCAGCCCCGGGGACAGCGGCTACGAGCAGTACTTC